The clone carrying this T cell receptor beta chain was counted a single time. This entry comes from a study of blood T cell repertoires in COVID-19. About the study: T cells, B-cell-depleted T cells, or PBMCs provided the cDNA or gDNA that served as material.

The CDR3 spans 17 residues. The V and J ends lost 3 bases and 5 bases respectively, with 21 bases between them. Germline CDR1 and CDR2: SGHNT and YYREEE (reference sequence). The age range of participants was about 18 to 89 years, with residence in about two dozen US areas. Membership in each cohort depended on participant-reported clinical history. Per the original data handling: Counts of nucleated cells, estimated from reference gene primer amplification, were obtained. Produced via immunoSEQ multiplex PCR; TCRdb's table is partial and in-frame only. That table furnishes V, J and clone size, whereas the DNA furnished D and trimming. Of 250,000 or so clones in the sample, around 86% are singletons; the top ten hold under 3%.

Sequenced input: PBMCs or T cells enriched from blood (not recorded which). The genes are TRBV5-4 and TRBJ2-1; perhaps TRBD1 as D (6 bases). The sequence derives from a young woman who had recovered from COVID-19. The CDR3 region is CASSWKGSTGPHNEQFF. CDR3 nucleotide sequence: TGTGCCAGCAGCTGGAAGGGGAGTACAGGGCCCCACAATGAGCAGTTCTTC. The full variable domain, in which reference TRBV5-4 and TRBJ2-1 provide the parts outside the CDR3, is ETGVTQSPTHLIKTRGQQVTLRCSSQSGHNTVSWYQQALGQGPQFIFQYYREEENGRGNFPPRFSGLQFPNYSSELNVNALELDDSALYLCASSWKGSTGPHNEQFFGPGTRLTVL.